This TCR beta chain was obtained from a study of Ad26.COV2.S vaccination and SARS-CoV-2 variants. Whole-study results and caveats: Placebo recipients had lower spike-specific TCR breadth than vaccine recipients. Across vaccine and placebo recipients, the breadth of non-spike TCRs was similar.

Only in-frame clones appear in the TCRdb table, and some are missing; sequencing was by immunoSEQ multiplex PCR. The sample lists 350,000 to 500,000 clones; roughly 90% were seen once. In the case of this clone: Antigen: not known.

Treatment denoted: roughly 19 received Ad26.COV2.S at low or high dose, single or two shots; five or six received placebo; per-sample allocation not given. Collection of the samples took place on day 63 after the first injection of vaccine or placebo. The CDR3 spans 15 residues. V lost 4 bases and J lost 5, with 18 bases in between. Germline lookup yields CDR1 SGHNT and CDR2 YYREEE (reference sequence). The TCR was taken from a person aged 18-65 years who received the Ad26.COV2.S COVID-19 vaccine or a placebo. The V gene is TRBV5-4, the J gene TRBJ1-2, with D perhaps TRBD1 (6 bases). This specimen was peripheral blood, taken in a trial of Ad26.COV2.S vaccine versus placebo. In nucleotides, the CDR3 is TGTGCCAGCAGCCCCCTAGCCGGGACAAGATATGGCTACACCTTC. It translates to CASSPLAGTRYGYTF.